This TCR beta chain was captured in a study of response to subunit inactivated influenza vaccine. This clonotype was counted a few times. TCRdb reprocessed the RT-PCR reads via MiXCR and lists one record per CDR3 protein. The table shows 600,000 to 850,000 distinct CDR3 sequences, with about 15% occurring only once. The sequences come from PBMCs from blood, collected 14 days before vaccination. The TCR comes from a man in his fifties or sixties who received an inactivated influenza vaccine.

The CDR3 DNA sequence: TGTGCCAGCAGCTCCCAGCGGCGGGTCTTCTACAATGAGCAGTTCTTC. This gives the protein CASSSQRRVFYNEQFF. The gene calls are TRBV7-9 and TRBJ2-1, with a weak D call TRBD2 (5 bases). This CDR3 spans 16 amino acids. CDR1 and CDR2 from the germline V gene are SEHNR and FQNEAQ (reference sequence). With 4 bases removed from V and 3 bases from J, the gap between germline ends came to 16 bases.